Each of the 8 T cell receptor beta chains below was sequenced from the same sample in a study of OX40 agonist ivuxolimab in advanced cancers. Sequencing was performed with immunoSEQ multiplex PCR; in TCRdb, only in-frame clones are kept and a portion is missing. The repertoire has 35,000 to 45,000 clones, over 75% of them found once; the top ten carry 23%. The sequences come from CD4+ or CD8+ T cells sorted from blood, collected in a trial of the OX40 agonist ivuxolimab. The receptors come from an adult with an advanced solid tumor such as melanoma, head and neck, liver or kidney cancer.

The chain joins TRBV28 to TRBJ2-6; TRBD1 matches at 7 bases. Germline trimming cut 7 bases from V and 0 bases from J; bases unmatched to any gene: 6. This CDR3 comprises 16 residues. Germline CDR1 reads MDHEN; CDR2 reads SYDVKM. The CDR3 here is CASTRDSFSGANVLTF. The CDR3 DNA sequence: TGTGCCAGCACCCGGGACAGTTTCTCTGGGGCCAACGTCCTGACTTTC.

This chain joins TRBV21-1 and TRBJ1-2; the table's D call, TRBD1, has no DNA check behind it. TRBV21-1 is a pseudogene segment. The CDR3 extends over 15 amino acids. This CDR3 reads CALTDSYLLNYGYTF. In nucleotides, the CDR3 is TGTGCCTTGACAGATAGCTATTTACTCAACTATGGCTACACCTTC.

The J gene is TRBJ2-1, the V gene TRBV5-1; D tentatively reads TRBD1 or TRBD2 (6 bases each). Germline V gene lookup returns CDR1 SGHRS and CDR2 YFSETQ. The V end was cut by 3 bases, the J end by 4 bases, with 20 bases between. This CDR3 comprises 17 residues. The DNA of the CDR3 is TGCGCCAGCAGCTCAACCTCGCCGGGGGCTTCTTACAATGAGCAGTTCTTC. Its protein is CASSSTSPGASYNEQFF.

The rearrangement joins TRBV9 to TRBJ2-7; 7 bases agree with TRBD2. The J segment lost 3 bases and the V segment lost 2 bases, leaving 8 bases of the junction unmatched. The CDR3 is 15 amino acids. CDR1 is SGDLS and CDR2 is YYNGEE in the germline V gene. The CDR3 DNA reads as TGTGCCAGCAGCGTCGGAGACGGGAGGCTCTACGAGCAGTACTTC. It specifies CASSVGDGRLYEQYF.

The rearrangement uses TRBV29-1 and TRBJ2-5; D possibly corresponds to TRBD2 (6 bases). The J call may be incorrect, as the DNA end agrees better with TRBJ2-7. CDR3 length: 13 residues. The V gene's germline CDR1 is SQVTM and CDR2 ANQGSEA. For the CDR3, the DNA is TGCAGCGTCGACGACGGGGGTACCTACGAGCAGTACTTC. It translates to CSVDDGGTYEQYF.

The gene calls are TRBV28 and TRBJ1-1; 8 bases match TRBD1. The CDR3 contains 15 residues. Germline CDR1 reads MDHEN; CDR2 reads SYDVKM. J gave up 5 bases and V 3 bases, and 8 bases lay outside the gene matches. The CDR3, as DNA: TGTGCCAGCAGTTTCCCCAGGGGGCGAAGTACTGAAGCTTTCTTT. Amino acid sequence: CASSFPRGRSTEAFF.

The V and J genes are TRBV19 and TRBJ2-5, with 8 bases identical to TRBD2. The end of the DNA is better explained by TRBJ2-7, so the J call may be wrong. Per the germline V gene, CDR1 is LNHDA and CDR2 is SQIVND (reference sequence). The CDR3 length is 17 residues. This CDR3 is CASSIEHLAGVSYEQYF. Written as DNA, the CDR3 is TGTGCCAGTAGTATAGAGCACCTAGCGGGCGTCTCCTACGAGCAGTACTTC.

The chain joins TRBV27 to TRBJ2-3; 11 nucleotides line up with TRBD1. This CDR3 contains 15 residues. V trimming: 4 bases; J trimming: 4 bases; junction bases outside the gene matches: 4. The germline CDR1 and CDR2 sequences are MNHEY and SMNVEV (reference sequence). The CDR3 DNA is TGTGCCAGCAGTTCCGGGACAGGGGGACCAGATACGCAGTATTTT. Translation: CASSSGTGGPDTQYF.